These 16 T cell receptor beta chains came from one sample sequenced in a study of blood T cells in healthy people across ages. With a J-beta primer mix and a sample-barcoded 5' primer, a second PCR ran 7 to 11 cycles. TCRdb reprocessed the 5' RACE reads via MiXCR and lists one record per CDR3 protein. The table has about 800,000 distinct CDR3 sequences, about half seen once. The sample taken for sequencing was blood. The source is a man aged 80 or over in good health.

V gene TRBV7-8 combines with J gene TRBJ1-2; D is possibly TRBD1 (6 bases). Looked up from germline, CDR1 is SGHVS and CDR2 is FQNEAQ. The CDR3 consists of 14 residues. V lost 6 bases and J lost 4, with 15 bases in between. Here the CDR3 reads CASSPDSSSYGYTF. In nucleotides, the CDR3 is TGTGCCAGCAGTCCGGACAGTTCTAGCTATGGCTACACCTTC.

The chain uses TRBV2 and TRBJ2-7; D remains unclear. The CDR3 covers 14 residues. Germline V CDR1 and CDR2: SNHLY, FYNNEI. V lost 8 bases and J lost 0, with 14 bases in between. The CDR3 DNA reads TGTGCCAGCCGGGCCTCCCTAACCTCCTACGAGCAGTACTTC. This translates into CASRASLTSYEQYF.

CDR3 sequence (DNA): TGTGCCACCACTAGCGGGGGAAACGGGAATTCACCCCTCCACTTT. Its protein product is CATTSGGNGNSPLHF. J is TRBJ1-6 and V is TRBV12-3 or TRBV12-4; the D gene is possibly TRBD1 (5 bases). Trimming removed 10 bases at V and 7 bases at J, with 20 bases between. This CDR3 is built from 15 residues.

This clonotype came up a few times. This chain links TRBV6-2 or TRBV6-3 with TRBJ2-3; D perhaps matches TRBD1 (5 bases). V was shortened by 8 bases and J by 1 base, with 13 bases between the two germline ends. Looked up from germline, CDR1 is MNHEY and CDR2 is SVGEGT. There are 14 residues in the CDR3. The CDR3 sequence: CASLMLGGTDTQYF. CDR3 nucleotide sequence: TGTGCCAGCCTGATGCTAGGGGGCACAGATACGCAGTATTTT.

This clonotype has a handful of counts. The chain couples TRBV18 to TRBJ2-1, with 10 bases aligning to TRBD2. The V segment lost 5 bases and the J segment 0 bases; nucleotides outside the gene matches: 7. The V gene's germline CDR1 is KGHSH and CDR2 LQKENI. The CDR3 is made up of 17 amino acids. CDR3 in DNA: TGTGCCAGCTCAAGTGGACTAGCGGTAAGCTCCTACAATGAGCAGTTCTTC. Translated: CASSSGLAVSSYNEQFF. Based on the CDR3 plus reference TRBV18 and TRBJ2-1, the full variable domain is NAGVMQNPRHLVRRRGQEARLRCSPMKGHSHVYWYRQLPEEGLKFMVYLQKENIIDESGMPKERFSAEFPKEGPSILRIQQVVRGDSAAYFCASSSGLAVSSYNEQFFGPGTRLTVL.

This chain joins TRBV7-2 and TRBJ2-7; D might be TRBD2 (6 bases). The CDR3 has 16 amino acids. Germline V gene sequence: CDR1 SGHTA, CDR2 FQGNSA. The V gene lost 0 bases and the J gene lost 1 base, with 13 bases spanning the gap. CDR3 amino acids: CASSLAAGRPSYEQYF. The CDR3 DNA follows: TGTGCCAGCAGCTTAGCGGCGGGAAGGCCGTCCTACGAGCAGTACTTC.

This clonotype occurred a few times. This sequence joins TRBV5-1 and TRBJ1-4; TRBD1 aligns across 9 bases. The CDR3 sequence is 14 residues long. CDR1 and CDR2 (germline): SGHRS, YFSETQ. J lost 8 bases, V lost 2 bases, and 4 bases had no gene match. The CDR3 is CASSLTGGREKLFF. CDR3 DNA: TGCGCCAGCAGCTTAACAGGGGGCCGGGAAAAACTGTTTTTT.

The chain has TRBV2 and TRBJ2-7, with D perhaps matching TRBD1 (6 bases). Germline CDR1 SNHLY, CDR2 FYNNEI. The V end was cut by 2 bases, the J end by 2 bases, with 10 bases between. The length of the CDR3 is 14 residues. The CDR3 sequence: CASSETGTAYEQYF. For the CDR3, the DNA is TGTGCCAGCAGTGAAACAGGGACGGCCTACGAGCAGTACTTC.

The rearrangement uses TRBV4-2 and TRBJ2-1; the D call may be TRBD1 or TRBD2 (7 bases each). V was cut by 2 bases and J by 2 bases, with 13 bases left in between. CDR3 length: 16 amino acids. CDR1 and CDR2 from the germline V gene are LGHNA and YNFKEQ. The CDR3, as DNA: TGTGCCAGCAGCCAACCAGGGGGGGGCACCTACAATGAGCAGTTCTTC. Protein sequence: CASSQPGGGTYNEQFF.

In this sample, this clonotype turned up a few times. The chain recombines TRBV7-9 with TRBJ1-4; D possibly corresponds to TRBD1 (6 bases). V shed 7 bases and J shed 5 bases, with 14 bases lying between them. Germline V gene sequence: CDR1 SEHNR, CDR2 FQNEAQ (reference sequence). The CDR3 is made up of 14 amino acids. CDR3: CASTLTGRNEKLFF. Written as DNA, the CDR3 is TGTGCCAGCACGCTGACAGGTCGGAATGAAAAACTGTTTTTT. The whole variable domain, filled in from reference TRBV7-9 and TRBJ1-4, reads DTGVSQNPRHKITKRGQNVTFRCDPISEHNRLYWYRQTLGQGPEFLTYFQNEAQLEKSRLLSDRFSAERPKGSFSTLEIQRTEQGDSAMYLCASTLTGRNEKLFFGSGTQLSVL.

The rearrangement uses TRBV20-1 and TRBJ1-2; D possibly corresponds to TRBD1 (6 bases). V lost 0 bases and J lost 3, with 14 bases in between. The length of the CDR3 is 15 residues. Germline loops: CDR1 DFQATT, CDR2 SNEGSKA (reference sequence). The CDR3 DNA sequence: TGCAGTGCTAGAGATGGGGGCAGGGCTGACTATGGCTACACCTTC. Translation gives CSARDGGRADYGYTF.

In this sample, this clonotype turned up a few times. The chain recombines TRBV7-9 with TRBJ1-2, with 7 bases lining up with TRBD1. Germline V CDR1 and CDR2: SEHNR, FQNEAQ (reference sequence). The CDR3 has 13 amino acids. Unmatched junction bases numbered 5, after V lost 3 bases and J lost 7 bases. The CDR3: CASSFGQAGGYTF. The CDR3 nucleotides read TGTGCCAGCAGCTTTGGACAGGCTGGTGGCTACACCTTC.

Points on this clonotype: No conserved phenylalanine or tryptophan ends this CDR3, so it is likely a read error. This chain uses TRBV20-1 with TRBJ2-7, with 11 nucleotides matching TRBD2. The junction had 35 bases not matched to a gene; V was cut back by 6 bases and J by 7 bases. Germline loops: CDR1 DFQATT, CDR2 SNEGSKA (reference sequence). The CDR3 loop spans 22 amino acids. The CDR3 coding sequence is TGCAGTGCCGAGTCCCAGCCCGTGGGCAGATATAGCGGGAGGGCCTTTCACAATGAGCAGTACTCC. This encodes CSAESQPVGRYSGRAFHNEQYS.

The chain carries TRBV6-1 and TRBJ2-5; D not certain. The V and J ends lost 0 bases and 1 base respectively, with 15 bases between them. The CDR3 contains 17 residues. From germline, CDR1 is MNHNS and CDR2 SASEGT. The chain's CDR3 is CASSEALIVLGQETQYF. The CDR3 DNA sequence: TGTGCCAGCAGTGAAGCGCTGATCGTCCTAGGCCAAGAGACCCAGTACTTC.

Concerning this clonotype itself: A much more abundant neighbour one base away suggests this may be a read error. The CDR3 loop is CANSQDRVAYEQYF. CDR3 in DNA: TGTGCCAACAGCCAAGACAGGGTAGCCTACGAGCAGTACTTC. The chain joins TRBV14 to TRBJ2-7, with 7 bases lining up with TRBD1. Germline assignment: CDR1 SGHDN and CDR2 FVKESK. This CDR3 is built from 14 residues.

Only a few counts were recorded for this clonotype. The gene calls are TRBV7-8 and TRBJ2-3; maybe TRBD2 (5 bases). Germline V gene sequence: CDR1 SGHVS, CDR2 FQNEAQ. V shed 3 bases and J shed 5 bases, with 12 bases lying between them. This CDR3 has 14 residues. The CDR3, as DNA: TGTGCCAGCAGCTTGCGGGTTTTCAAAGATACGCAGTATTTT. This codes for CASSLRVFKDTQYF.